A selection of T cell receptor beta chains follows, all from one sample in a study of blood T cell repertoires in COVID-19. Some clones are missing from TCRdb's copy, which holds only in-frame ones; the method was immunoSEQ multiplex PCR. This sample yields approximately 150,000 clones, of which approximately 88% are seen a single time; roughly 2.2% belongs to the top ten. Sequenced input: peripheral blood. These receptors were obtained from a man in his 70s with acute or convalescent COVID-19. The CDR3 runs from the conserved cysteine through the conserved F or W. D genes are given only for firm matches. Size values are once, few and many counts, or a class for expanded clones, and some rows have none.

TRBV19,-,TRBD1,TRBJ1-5,TGTGCCAGTAGTCACACAGGGGTAGATCAGCCCCAGCATTTT,CASSHTGVDQPQHF
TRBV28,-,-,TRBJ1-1,TGTGCCAGCAGCCGAAGGGGGGAAGCTTTCTTT,CASSRRGEAFF
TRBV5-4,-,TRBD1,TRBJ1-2,TGTGCCAGCAGCTTGGCCCCGGGACAGAACTATGGCTACACCTTC,CASSLAPGQNYGYTF
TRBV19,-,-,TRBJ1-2,TGTGCCAGTAGTAACCGAGGGGGAGACTATGGCTACACCTTC,CASSNRGGDYGYTF
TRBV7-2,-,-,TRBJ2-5,TGTGCCAGCAGCTTTTTATACTCTACCCCGGAGACCCAGTACTTC,CASSFLYSTPETQYF
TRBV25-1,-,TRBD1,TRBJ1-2,TGTGCCAGTGATGGGACAGGGGCCCCCTATGGCTACACCTTC,CASDGTGAPYGYTF
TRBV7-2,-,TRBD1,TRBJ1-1,TGTGCCAGCAGCCGACAGGGGCCCGGTGAAGCTTTCTTT,CASSRQGPGEAFF
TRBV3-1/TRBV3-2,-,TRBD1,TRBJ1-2,TGTGCCAGCAGCCAATCGACAGGGCCCGGCTATGGCTACACCTTC,CASSQSTGPGYGYTF
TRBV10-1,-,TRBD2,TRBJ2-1,TGCGCCAGCAGTCCCTGGGAAGCGGGAGGCAATGAGCAGTTCTTC,CASSPWEAGGNEQFF
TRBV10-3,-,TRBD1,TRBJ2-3,TGTGCCATCAGTGAGGGACAGGGGCGAGCAGATACGCAGTATTTT,CAISEGQGRADTQYF
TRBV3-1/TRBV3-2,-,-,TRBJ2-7,TGTGCCAGCACCCGATCTCCCGAGTCTCCCTACGAGCAGTACTTC,CASTRSPESPYEQYF
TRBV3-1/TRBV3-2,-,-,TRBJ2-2,TGTGCCAGCAGCCAAGTAGGTAGCCCCGGGGAGCTGTTTTTT,CASSQVGSPGELFF
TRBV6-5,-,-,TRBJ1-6,TGTGCCAGCAGGAGCTCGGGGGGCTCACCCCTCCACTTT,CASRSSGGSPLHF
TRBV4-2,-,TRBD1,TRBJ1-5,TGTGCCAGCAGCCAGACGGACAGGGAAAATCAGCCCCAGCATTTT,CASSQTDRENQPQHF
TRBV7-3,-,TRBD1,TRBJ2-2,TGTGCCAGCAGATCTGATGGGACAGCTAACACCGGGGAGCTGTTTTTT,CASRSDGTANTGELFF
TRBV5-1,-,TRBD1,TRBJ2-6,TGCGCCAGCAGCTTTTTCGCAGGGGGCCCCTCTGGGGCCAACGTCCTGACTTTC,CASSFFAGGPSGANVLTF
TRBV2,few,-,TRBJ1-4,TGTGCCAGCAGTGAAGCTCCCTTTCAAAAACTGTTTTTT,CASSEAPFQKLFF
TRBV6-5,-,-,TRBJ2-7,TGTGCCAGCAGCCGACTAGGAAACTACGAGCAGTACTTC,CASSRLGNYEQYF
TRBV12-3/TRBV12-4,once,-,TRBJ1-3,TGTGCCAGCAGCCAAGGGGCTGGAAACACCATATATTTT,CASSQGAGNTIYF
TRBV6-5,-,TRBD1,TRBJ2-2,TGTGCCAGCAGTCGGGACAGCCACCTTAACGAGCTGTTTTTT,CASSRDSHLNELFF
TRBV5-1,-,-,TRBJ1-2,TGCGCCAGCAGCCCGGACAGCTATGGCTACACCTTC,CASSPDSYGYTF
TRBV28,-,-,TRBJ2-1,TGTGCCAGCACCGAATCGGGCACTAGCTCCTACAATGAGCAGTTCTTC,CASTESGTSSYNEQFF
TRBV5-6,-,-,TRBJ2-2,TGTGCCAGCAGCACCACAGGGAAGGGATACACCGGGGAGCTGTTTTTT,CASSTTGKGYTGELFF
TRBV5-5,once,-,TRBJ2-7,TGTGCCAGCAGTTATGAGAGGGGGTACTACGAGCAGTACTTC,CASSYERGYYEQYF
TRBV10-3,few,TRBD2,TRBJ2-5,TGTGCCATCAGCGAGCGGGGGGGGAGGGAGACCCAGTACTTC,CAISERGGRETQYF
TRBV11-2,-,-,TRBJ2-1,TGTGCCAGCAGCTTAGCGCTAGCGAGTGAGCAGTTCTTC,CASSLALASEQFF
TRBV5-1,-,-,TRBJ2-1,TGCGCCAGCAGCTTGGTTGTGGGGGCGGATGAGCAGTTCTTC,CASSLVVGADEQFF
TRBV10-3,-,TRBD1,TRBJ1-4,TGTGCCATCAGTACAGGGGCAATCGGGAGAGGGAATGAAAAACTGTTTTTT,CAISTGAIGRGNEKLFF
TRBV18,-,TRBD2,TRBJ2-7,TGTGCCAGCTCACCAGGGCGCAGCGGGAGGGCTGTACACGAGCAGTACTTC,CASSPGRSGRAVHEQYF
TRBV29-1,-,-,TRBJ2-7,TGCAGCGTGCGCACTACTTATAGCTCCTACGAGCAGTACTTC,CSVRTTYSSYEQYF
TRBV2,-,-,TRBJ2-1,TGTGCCAGCAGTGACCCTCAAGAGTACAATGAGCAGTTCTTC,CASSDPQEYNEQFF
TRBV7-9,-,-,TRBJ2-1,TGTGCCAGCAGACAATACAATGAGCAGTTCTTC,CASRQYNEQFF
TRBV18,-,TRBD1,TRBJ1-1,TGTGCCAGCTCACAGCGACAGGGCGGGAACACTGAAGCTTTCTTT,CASSQRQGGNTEAFF
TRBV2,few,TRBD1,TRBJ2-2,TGTGCCAGCAGCCGAGGGACAGTGGGTAACACCGGGGAGCTGTTTTTT,CASSRGTVGNTGELFF
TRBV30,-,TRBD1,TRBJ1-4,TGTGCCTGGAGGAGGCGACAGGGTTCCGAAAAACTGTTTTTT,CAWRRRQGSEKLFF
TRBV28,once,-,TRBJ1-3,TGTGCCAGCAGTTTTACTTCGAGGGGAAACACCATATATTTT,CASSFTSRGNTIYF
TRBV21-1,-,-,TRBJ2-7,TGTGCCAGCAGCAGACTAGCGGTTATCTACGAGCAGTACTTC,CASSRLAVIYEQYF
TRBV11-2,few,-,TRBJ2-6,TGTGCCAGCAGCCAACCGACAGGTCCCTCTGGGGCCAACGTCCTGACTTTC,CASSQPTGPSGANVLTF
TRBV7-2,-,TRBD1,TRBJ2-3,TGTGCCAGCAGCTTGGACAGGACCCACACAGATACGCAGTATTTT,CASSLDRTHTDTQYF
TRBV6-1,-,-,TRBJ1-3,TGTGCCAGCAGTGATACAGGGCCAGGAAACACCATATATTTT,CASSDTGPGNTIYF
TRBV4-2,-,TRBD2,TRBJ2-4,TGTGCCAGCAGCCACGCTAGCGGGGGGCCGGGGGCCAAAAACATTCAGTACTTC,CASSHASGGPGAKNIQYF
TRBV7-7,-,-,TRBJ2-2,TGTGCTAGCAGCTTAGGTGGGGGCACTGGTAACACCGGGGAGCTGTTTTTT,CASSLGGGTGNTGELFF
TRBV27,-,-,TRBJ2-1,TGTGCCAGCAGTTTTCTCCCCAACTATGAGCAGTTCTTC,CASSFLPNYEQFF
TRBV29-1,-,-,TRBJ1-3,TGCAGCGTTACAGGTTCCTCTGGAAACACCATATATTTT,CSVTGSSGNTIYF
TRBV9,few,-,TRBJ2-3,TGTGCCAGCAGCGCGAGGGGGGGATCCGGGAGCGGTGCAGATACGCAGTATTTT,CASSARGGSGSGADTQYF
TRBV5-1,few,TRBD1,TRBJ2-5,TGCGCCAGCAGCACGCCGGACAGGCTACAAGAGACCCAGTACTTC,CASSTPDRLQETQYF
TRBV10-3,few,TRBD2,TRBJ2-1,TGTGCCATCAGTGAGTCGAAACTAGCGGGGGGGAATGAGCAGTTCTTC,CAISESKLAGGNEQFF
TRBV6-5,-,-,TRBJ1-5,TGTGCCAGCAGGGGGTCGGGGGGAAGCAATCAGCCCCAGCATTTT,CASRGSGGSNQPQHF
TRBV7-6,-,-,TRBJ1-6,TGTGCCAGCAGCCTATATTCGACGGCTAGCTCCTATAATTCACCCCTCCACTTT,CASSLYSTASSYNSPLHF
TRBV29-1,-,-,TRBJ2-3,TGCAGCGTTGTGGTGATAGCGGTAAGCACAGATACGCAGTATTTT,CSVVVIAVSTDTQYF
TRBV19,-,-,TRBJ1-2,TGTGCCAGTAGTATATCCTCGGCGGGGGCTGATGGCTACACCTTC,CASSISSAGADGYTF
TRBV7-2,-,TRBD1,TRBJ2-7,TGTGCCAGCTCGGGGACAGGGGGCGATTCCTACGAGCAGTACTTC,CASSGTGGDSYEQYF
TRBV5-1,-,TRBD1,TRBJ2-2,TGCGCCAGCAGTTTGCGACAGGGGCCGAACACCGGGGAGCTGTTTTTT,CASSLRQGPNTGELFF
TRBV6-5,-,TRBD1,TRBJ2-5,TGTGCCAGCGGCCGGGACAGGGGGCCGGAGACCCAGTACTTC,CASGRDRGPETQYF
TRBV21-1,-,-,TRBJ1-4,TGTGCCAGCAGCATTGGAGGGGAAAAACTGTTTTTT,CASSIGGEKLFF
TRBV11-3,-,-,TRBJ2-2,TGTGCCAGCAGCCTCGGGACCGGGGAGCTGTTTTTT,CASSLGTGELFF
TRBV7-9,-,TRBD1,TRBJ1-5,TGTGCCAGCAGCTCAACTTTTGATACAGGGGTAAGGTTTCAGCCCCAGCATTTT,CASSSTFDTGVRFQPQHF
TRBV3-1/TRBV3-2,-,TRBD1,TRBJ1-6,TGTGCCAGCAGCCAAGGCAGATCCCGACCCCGACAGGGCCCGGGGTCACCCCTCCACTTT,CASSQGRSRPRQGPGSPLHF
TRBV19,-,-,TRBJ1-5,TGTGCCAGTAGTATAAATCAAAGGGGGACGTACAATCAGCCCCAGCATTTT,CASSINQRGTYNQPQHF